Listed below are T cell receptor beta chains from one sample, sequenced in a study of OX40 agonist ivuxolimab in advanced cancers. This table comes from immunoSEQ multiplex PCR, and its TCRdb copy is limited to in-frame clones, with some not included. The repertoire holds roughly 70,000 clones, 85% seen once, with 0.53% in the top ten. The sequencing here drew on CD4+ or CD8+ T cells sorted from blood, taken in a trial of the OX40 agonist ivuxolimab. These receptors came from an adult with an advanced solid tumor such as melanoma, head and neck, liver or kidney cancer. Each CDR3 is given with its conserved first and last residue. D genes are given only for firm matches. Not all rows give a size; the values are once, few, many and, for expanded clones, a class.

J	size	V	D	DNA	CDR3
TRBJ1-6	few	TRBV11-2	-	TGTGCCAGCAGCCCAGTTGGTAATTCACCCCTCCACTTT	CASSPVGNSPLHF
TRBJ1-2	-	TRBV19	-	TGTGCCAGTAGATCGCCCGTCGGGGCTGCTGGCTACACCTTC	CASRSPVGAAGYTF
TRBJ1-3	-	TRBV15	-	TGTGCCACCAGCAGAGATCGTGTCTCTGGAAACACCATATATTTT	CATSRDRVSGNTIYF
TRBJ1-5	-	TRBV6-5	-	TGTGCCAGCCACGCGAGGGGCAATCAGCCCCAGCATTTT	CASHARGNQPQHF
TRBJ2-7	-	TRBV19	-	TGTGCCAGCTCCGCGGACAGCTCCTACGAGCAGTACTTC	CASSADSSYEQYF
TRBJ2-1	-	TRBV28	TRBD1	TGTGCCAGCAGTCTGGACAGGGCGGGGAATGAGCAGTTCTTC	CASSLDRAGNEQFF
TRBJ2-2	-	TRBV27	TRBD1	TGTGCCAGCAGTTATGACAGGGGGACCGGGGAGCTGTTTTTT	CASSYDRGTGELFF
TRBJ1-4	-	TRBV2	-	TGTGCCAGCAGTGCCTACGGTACCTTTAATGAAAAACTGTTTTTT	CASSAYGTFNEKLFF
TRBJ2-2	-	TRBV5-1	-	TGCGCCAGCAGGCCCCCGGGAGTAAACACCGGGGAGCTGTTTTTT	CASRPPGVNTGELFF
TRBJ1-2	-	TRBV4-2	TRBD1	TGTGCCAGCAGCCCGGGACAGGGGGCGAGGGGCTACACCTTC	CASSPGQGARGYTF
TRBJ2-1	once	TRBV28	TRBD1	TGTGCCAGTCTCAATCCGGGACAGGGGGCAGGTGAGCAGTTCTTC	CASLNPGQGAGEQFF
TRBJ2-5	-	TRBV7-6	-	TGTGCCAGCAGCTTAGCGCGGAGGTACCAAGAGACCCAGTACTTC	CASSLARRYQETQYF
TRBJ1-3	-	TRBV5-1	-	TGCGCCAGCAGCCTAGGACAGTACTCTGGAAACACCATATATTTT	CASSLGQYSGNTIYF
TRBJ2-1	once	TRBV25-1	TRBD1	TGTGCCAGCAGTGAGACGGGACAGAGTTACAATGAGCAGTTCTTC	CASSETGQSYNEQFF
TRBJ2-7	once	TRBV27	-	TGTGCCAGCAGTTTTGAACAGGGCGATCGGCGGTACTTC	CASSFEQGDRRYF
TRBJ1-1	-	TRBV2	-	TGTGCCAGCAGACGGACGGGTCAGGGCACTGAAGCTTTCTTT	CASRRTGQGTEAFF
TRBJ1-5	-	TRBV5-1	TRBD1	TGCGCCAGCAGCTTGGGGGACAGGGGTCAGGAGCCCCAGCATTTT	CASSLGDRGQEPQHF
TRBJ2-7	-	TRBV5-4	TRBD2	TGTGCCAGCAGCCCGACTAGCGGCATGTCCTACGAGCAGTACTTC	CASSPTSGMSYEQYF
TRBJ1-1	-	TRBV28	-	TGTGCCAGCAGTTTACCGGGGGCGAGCACTGAAGCTTTCTTT	CASSLPGASTEAFF
TRBJ2-6	-	TRBV7-6	-	TGTGCCAGCAGCTTTAGCTCTGGGGCCAACGTCCTGACTTTC	CASSFSSGANVLTF
TRBJ1-1	-	TRBV11-3	TRBD1	TGTGCCACCGGGGACAGGAACACTGAAGCTTTCTTT	CATGDRNTEAFF
TRBJ2-7	once	TRBV6-4	-	TGTGCCAGCAGTAACCGGGACAACTCCTACGAGCAGTACTTC	CASSNRDNSYEQYF
TRBJ2-3	once	TRBV20-1	-	TGCAGTGCTAGAGCTTCAGATACGCAGTATTTT	CSARASDTQYF
TRBJ1-3	-	TRBV30	-	TGTGCCTGGAGTATGGGACGAGGAAACACCATATATTTT	CAWSMGRGNTIYF
TRBJ2-1	-	TRBV7-2	-	TGTGCCAGCAGCTTAGTTGTATTCAATGAGCAGTTCTTC	CASSLVVFNEQFF
TRBJ1-1	-	TRBV4-3	-	TGCGCCAGCAGCCAGTTGTCCGGGGGCACTGAAGCTTTCTTT	CASSQLSGGTEAFF
TRBJ2-7	-	TRBV19	TRBD2	TGTGCCAGTAGTGGGACTAGCGTCGGCGAGCAGTACTTC	CASSGTSVGEQYF
TRBJ2-7	-	TRBV19	-	TGTGCCAGTAGCCAGACAGGAAACTACGAGCAGTACTTC	CASSQTGNYEQYF
TRBJ2-3	-	TRBV30	TRBD2	TGTGCCTGGGCTAGCGGGTCTTCCACAGATACGCAGTATTTT	CAWASGSSTDTQYF
TRBJ2-7	-	TRBV5-1	TRBD1	TGCGCCAGCAGCATTGAGGGACAGCCGAGCTCCTACGAGCAGTACTTC	CASSIEGQPSSYEQYF
TRBJ2-3	-	TRBV7-2	TRBD1	TGTGCCAGCAGCTTAGACAGGGGAAATACGCAGTATTTT	CASSLDRGNTQYF
TRBJ1-1	-	TRBV27	TRBD1	TGTGCCAGCAGTAGCCTAAGAGGGGGCTACACTGAAGCTTTCTTT	CASSSLRGGYTEAFF
TRBJ1-3	-	TRBV9	-	TGTGCCAGCAGCGTGGGGACAATAAGCTCTGGAAACACCATATATTTT	CASSVGTISSGNTIYF
TRBJ1-5	few	TRBV19	-	TGTGCCAGCCACCGGGACTCCCTCAATCAGCCCCAGCATTTT	CASHRDSLNQPQHF
TRBJ1-3	-	TRBV5-4	-	TGTGCCAGCAGCCCTGGGCGGGCGAGCTCTGGAAACACCATATATTTT	CASSPGRASSGNTIYF
TRBJ1-5	-	TRBV7-2	TRBD1	TGTGCCAGCAGCTTAGCGGGGACAGGAAATCAGCCCCAGCATTTT	CASSLAGTGNQPQHF
TRBJ2-7	-	TRBV11-3	-	TGTGCCAGCAGCTTAGAGTCGGGGGGCACCTACGAGCAGTACTTC	CASSLESGGTYEQYF
TRBJ1-1	-	TRBV28	-	TGTGCCAGCACCTCGGGGGGGGCAGGGGACACTGAAGCTTTCTTT	CASTSGGAGDTEAFF
TRBJ2-4	-	TRBV11-2	TRBD2	TGTGCCAGCAGCTTAGGATGGCGGGAGTGGGCCAAAAACATTCAGTACTTC	CASSLGWREWAKNIQYF
TRBJ1-2	-	TRBV6-5	-	TGTGCCAGCAGTCGTCGAATGGGGCATGGCTACACCTTC	CASSRRMGHGYTF
TRBJ2-7	-	TRBV7-9	-	TGTGCCAGCAGCACTACCACAGGGTTACGGCAGTACTTC	CASSTTTGLRQYF
TRBJ2-7	few	TRBV5-5	TRBD1	TGTGCCAGCAGCTTGGATGACAGGGGGTTTTCCTACGAGCAGTACTTC	CASSLDDRGFSYEQYF
TRBJ2-7	-	TRBV11-3	TRBD2	TGTGCCAGCAGACCGGGACTAGCGGGAGAATCCTACGAGCAGTACTTC	CASRPGLAGESYEQYF
TRBJ2-7	few	TRBV28	-	TGTGCCAGCAGTTTTTTGGACGGCGTAGGGGGCGAGCAGTACTTC	CASSFLDGVGGEQYF
TRBJ1-4	-	TRBV5-1	TRBD1	TGCGCCAGCAGCTCTGGGGACAGGGACACTAATGAAAAACTGTTTTTT	CASSSGDRDTNEKLFF
TRBJ2-5	-	TRBV7-6	-	TGTGCCAGCAGCTTAACGGACGGACAAGAGACCCAGTACTTC	CASSLTDGQETQYF